This entry features one TCR beta chain sequence. Its target is not known. The germline CDR1 and CDR2 sequences are WNHNN and SYGVQD (reference sequence). Trimming took 5 bases from V and 1 from J, leaving 7 bases between them. The CDR3 extends over 13 amino acids. The authors ran the assay at deep level. Sequencing was performed with immunoSEQ multiplex PCR; in TCRdb, only in-frame clones are kept and a portion is missing. The sample includes around 1.1 million clones, about 84% seen only once; the top ten take 0.6% to 0.75%. This sample stems from a study of shared clonotypes between healthy human individuals. Points from the study as a whole: The four-donor shared clonotypes exceeded non-shared clonotypes in generation probability, with non-shared ones scoring lower.

Healthy and HIV-negative, the adult donors had no recent acute infections or vaccinations. The receptor comes from a man between 18 and 29 years old in good health. Some clones in this sample may be carry-over from other donors' samples. The sample comprised memory CD4+ T cells from PBMCs. Stated subset: CD45RA-negative fraction. This sequence joins TRBV10-1 and TRBJ2-3; D might be TRBD1 or TRBD2, each matching 5 bases. The CDR3 DNA sequence: TGCGCCAGCAGTCGGGACGGCACAGATACGCAGTATTTT. Its protein is CASSRDGTDTQYF.